This record concerns one TCR beta chain sequence. Antigen unknown. V was trimmed by 1 base and J by 3 bases, leaving 9 bases between them. This CDR3 contains 14 residues. Germline V CDR1 and CDR2: LGHDT, YNNKEL (reference sequence). The data are from a study of CD8 T cells in ankylosing spondylitis. Overall study findings and caveats: In ankylosing spondylitis blood, a motif of seven to nine highly homologous TCR beta variants appeared characteristic. Disease-linked clones displayed a CD8+ phenotype and appeared relatively rarely in peripheral blood. Reportedly, significant enrichment of disease-linked clones occurred in matched ankylosing spondylitis synovial fluid.

Construction of TCR beta libraries was performed using quantitative 5'-RACE with molecular barcodes. A single record per CDR3 protein comes from TCRdb applying MiXCR to the 5' RACE reads. The profile covers 200,000 to 250,000 distinct CDR3 sequences, with approximately 10% appearing a single time and roughly a fifth taken by the ten largest. The sequencing sample was made of blood, either unsorted or a sorted T cell fraction (not recorded which). The receptor was isolated from a male donor with ankylosing spondylitis or in good health (not recorded which). The chain has TRBV3-1 and TRBJ1-2, with TRBD1 as a possible D gene (6 bases). CDR3 residues: CASSQGGGDYGYTF. The CDR3 DNA reads as TGTGCCAGCAGCCAAGGGGGGGGCGACTATGGCTACACCTTC.